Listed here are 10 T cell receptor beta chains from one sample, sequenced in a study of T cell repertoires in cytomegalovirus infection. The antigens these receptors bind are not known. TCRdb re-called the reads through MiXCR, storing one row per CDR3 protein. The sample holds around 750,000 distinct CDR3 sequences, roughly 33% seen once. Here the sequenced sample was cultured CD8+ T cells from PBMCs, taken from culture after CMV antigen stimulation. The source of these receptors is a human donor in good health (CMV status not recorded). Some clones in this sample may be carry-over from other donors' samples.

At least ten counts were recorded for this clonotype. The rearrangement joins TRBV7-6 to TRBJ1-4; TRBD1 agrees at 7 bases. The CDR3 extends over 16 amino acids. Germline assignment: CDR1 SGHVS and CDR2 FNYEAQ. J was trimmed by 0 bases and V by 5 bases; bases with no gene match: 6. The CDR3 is CASSNRTGATNEKLFF. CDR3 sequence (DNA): TGTGCCAGCAGCAACCGGACAGGAGCAACTAATGAAAAACTGTTTTTT.

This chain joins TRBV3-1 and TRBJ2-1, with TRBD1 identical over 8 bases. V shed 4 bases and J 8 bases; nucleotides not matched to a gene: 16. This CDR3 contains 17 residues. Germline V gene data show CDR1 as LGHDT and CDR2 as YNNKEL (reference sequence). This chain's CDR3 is CASSLEDYRGVSYEQFF. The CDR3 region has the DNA TGTGCCAGCAGCCTAGAGGATTACAGGGGGGTTAGCTATGAGCAGTTCTTC.

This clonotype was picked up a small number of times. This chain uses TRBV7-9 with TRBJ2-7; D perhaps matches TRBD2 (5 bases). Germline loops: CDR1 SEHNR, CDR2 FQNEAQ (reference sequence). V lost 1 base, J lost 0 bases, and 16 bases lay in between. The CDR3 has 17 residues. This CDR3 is CASSLGYIGGASYEQYF. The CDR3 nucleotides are TGTGCCAGCAGCTTAGGCTACATTGGAGGAGCCTCCTACGAGCAGTACTTC.

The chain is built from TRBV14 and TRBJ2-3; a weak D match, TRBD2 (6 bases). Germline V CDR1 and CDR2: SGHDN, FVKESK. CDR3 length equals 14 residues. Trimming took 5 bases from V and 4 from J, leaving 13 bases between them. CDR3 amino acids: CASSYRGSADTQYF. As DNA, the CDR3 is TGTGCCAGCAGCTATCGGGGGTCGGCAGATACGCAGTATTTT.

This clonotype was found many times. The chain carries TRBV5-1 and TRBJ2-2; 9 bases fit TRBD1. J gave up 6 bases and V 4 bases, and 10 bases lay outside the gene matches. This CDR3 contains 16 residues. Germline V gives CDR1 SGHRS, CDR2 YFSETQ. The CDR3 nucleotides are TGCGCCAGCAGCCTAGGACCGGGACAGGGTTCCGGGGAGCTGTTTTTT. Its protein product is CASSLGPGQGSGELFF.

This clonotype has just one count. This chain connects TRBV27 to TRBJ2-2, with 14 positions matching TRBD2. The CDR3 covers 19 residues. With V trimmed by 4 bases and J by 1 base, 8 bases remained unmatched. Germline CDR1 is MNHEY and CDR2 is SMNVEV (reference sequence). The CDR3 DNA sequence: TGTGCCAGCAGTTCCCTCGGACTAGCGGGGGGTTGGAACACCGGGGAGCTGTTTTTT. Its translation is CASSSLGLAGGWNTGELFF.

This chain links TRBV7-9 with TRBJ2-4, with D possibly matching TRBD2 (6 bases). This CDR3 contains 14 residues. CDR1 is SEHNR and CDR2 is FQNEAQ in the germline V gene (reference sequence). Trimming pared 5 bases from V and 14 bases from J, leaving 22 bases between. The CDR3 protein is CASSHTWGDSVEYF. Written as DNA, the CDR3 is TGTGCCAGCAGCCATACCTGGGGGGACTCAGTTGAGTACTTC.

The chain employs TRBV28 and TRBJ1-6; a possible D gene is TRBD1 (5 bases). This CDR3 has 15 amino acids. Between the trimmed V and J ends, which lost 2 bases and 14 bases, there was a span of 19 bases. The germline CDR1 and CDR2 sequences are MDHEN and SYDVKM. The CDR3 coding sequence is TGTGCCAGCAGTTTAATCGGGACTGGAGATTGGTCCCTCCACTTT. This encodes CASSLIGTGDWSLHF.

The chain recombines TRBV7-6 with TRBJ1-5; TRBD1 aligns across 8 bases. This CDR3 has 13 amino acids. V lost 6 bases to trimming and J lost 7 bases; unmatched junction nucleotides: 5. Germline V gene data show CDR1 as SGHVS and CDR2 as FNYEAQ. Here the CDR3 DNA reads TGTGCCAGCAGTAGAGGACAGGGACAGCCCCAGCATTTT. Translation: CASSRGQGQPQHF.

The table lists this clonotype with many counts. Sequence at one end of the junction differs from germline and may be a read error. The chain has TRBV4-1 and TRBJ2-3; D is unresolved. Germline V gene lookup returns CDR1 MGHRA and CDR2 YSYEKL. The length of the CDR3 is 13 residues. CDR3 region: CASSPGPADTQYF. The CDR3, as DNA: TGTGCCAGCAGCCCCGGTCCGGCAGATACGCAGTATTTT.